This T cell receptor beta chain emerged from a study of blood T cell repertoires in COVID-19. This CDR3 spans 13 amino acids. The germline V and J ends were trimmed by 5 bases and 0 bases, with 8 bases remaining between them. CDR1 is GTSNPN and CDR2 is SVGIG in the germline V gene (reference sequence). Some clones are missing from TCRdb's copy, which holds only in-frame ones; the method was immunoSEQ multiplex PCR. The sample consists of about 160,000 clones, roughly 93% of them appearing once. The gene calls are TRBV30 and TRBJ1-5; no firm D call. The TCR was taken from a woman between 50 and 59 years old with acute or convalescent COVID-19. Material: peripheral blood. DNA for the CDR3: TGTGCCTGGTCGGCAGGTAGCAATCAGCCCCAGCATTTT. Its translation is CAWSAGSNQPQHF. Full variable domain (missing parts from reference TRBV30 and TRBJ1-5): SQTIHQWPATLVQPVGSPLSLECTVEGTSNPNLYWYRQAAGRGLQLLFYSVGIGQISSEVPQNLSASRPQDRQFILSSKKLLLSDSGFYLCAWSAGSNQPQHFGDGTRLSIL.